The 18 T cell receptor beta chains below come from one sample, sequenced in a study of T cell clonotyping in hematopoietic cell transplantation. Repertoires were generated with immunoSEQ multiplex PCR, while TCRdb's copy carries only in-frame clones and drops some. The sample shows about 76,000 clones, almost 97% of them seen only once. The sample's time point: recipient sample about 28 days before transplant, after cytoreduction. Here the sequenced sample was peripheral blood mononuclear cells, taken before stem cell transplant. The receptors were sampled from a woman aged 45-65 years with acute myeloid leukemia. Some clones in this sample may be carry-over from other donors' samples.

CDR3 coding DNA: TGTGCCAGTACTGGGCCTAGCGGGAGGCCAGATACGCAGTATTTT. This sequence encodes CASTGPSGRPDTQYF. V and J are TRBV19 and TRBJ2-3, with 11 bases that match TRBD2. Germline V gene data show CDR1 as LNHDA and CDR2 as SQIVND (reference sequence). V shed 7 bases, J shed 4 bases, and the junction held 7 bases outside the gene matches. This CDR3 has 15 amino acids.

This clone turned up a few times. The J gene is TRBJ2-2, the V gene TRBV6-5; no clear D. The V and J ends lost 7 bases and 2 bases respectively, with 11 bases between them. Germline lookup yields CDR1 MNHEY and CDR2 SVGAGI. The CDR3 is 14 amino acids. The CDR3 nucleotides are TGTGCCAGCACCCAACAACTAAACACCGGGGAGCTGTTTTTT. It translates to CASTQQLNTGELFF.

The chain employs TRBV27 and TRBJ1-6, with 7 bases identical to TRBD1. Per the germline V gene, CDR1 is MNHEY and CDR2 is SMNVEV (reference sequence). J lost 7 bases, V lost 3 bases, and 6 bases had no gene match. The CDR3 loop spans 15 amino acids. The CDR3 sequence is CASSFQGGRNSPLHF. The CDR3 DNA is TGTGCCAGCAGTTTTCAAGGGGGCAGAAATTCACCCCTCCACTTT.

The chain recombines TRBV5-6 with TRBJ2-1; no clear D. Germline values: CDR1 SGHDT, CDR2 YYEEEE. Trimming left V 2 bases short and J 5 bases short, with 5 bases between. The CDR3 extends over 12 amino acids. The CDR3 is CASSFLNNEQFF. CDR3 coding DNA: TGTGCCAGCAGCTTCCTAAACAATGAGCAGTTCTTC.

The chain is built from TRBV5-6 and TRBJ1-4; TRBD1 matches 7 bases. Germline V gene lookup returns CDR1 SGHDT and CDR2 YYEEEE. CDR3 length: 14 residues. The V segment lost 4 bases and the J segment 6 bases; nucleotides outside the gene matches: 6. CDR3 coding DNA: TGTGCCAGCAGCAAACAGGGGAAGTATGAAAAACTGTTTTTT. It translates to CASSKQGKYEKLFF. Using reference TRBV5-6 and TRBJ1-4 for the parts outside the CDR3, the full variable domain is DAGVTQSPTHLIKTRGQQVTLRCSPKSGHDTVSWYQQALGQGPQFIFQYYEEEERQRGNFPDRFSGHQFPNYSSELNVNALLLGDSALYLCASSKQGKYEKLFFGSGTQLSVL.

The V and J genes are TRBV18 and TRBJ2-3; D might be TRBD2 (6 bases). The CDR3 extends over 15 amino acids. Germline lookup yields CDR1 KGHSH and CDR2 LQKENI. Trimming removed 6 bases at V and 4 bases at J, with 17 bases between. The DNA for the CDR3 is TGTGCCAGCTCCCCTAACTGGGGGGAAGCAGATACGCAGTATTTT. The encoded protein is CASSPNWGEADTQYF.

The gene calls are TRBV4-2 and TRBJ2-3; TRBD2 matches at 10 bases. Losses at the gene ends were 3 bases for V and 0 bases for J; bases not matched to a gene: 9. CDR3 length: 18 residues. Per the germline V gene, CDR1 is LGHNA and CDR2 is YNFKEQ. Written as DNA, the CDR3 is TGTGCCAGCAGCCAGGGTAGTAGCGGGAGGTCTAGCACAGATACGCAGTATTTT. Amino acid sequence: CASSQGSSGRSSTDTQYF.

The chain employs TRBV4-1 and TRBJ1-3; perhaps TRBD1 as D (5 bases). Germline V gene data show CDR1 as MGHRA and CDR2 as YSYEKL. The CDR3 consists of 18 residues. V was clipped by 5 bases and J by 1 base, with 21 bases between them. In nucleotides, the CDR3 is TGCGCCAGCAGCACTAAGGGTCAGGGAGGCCTTTCTGGAAACACCATATATTTT. The encoded protein is CASSTKGQGGLSGNTIYF.

The chain links TRBV11-1 to TRBJ2-3, with a tentative D call TRBD2 (6 bases). The length of the CDR3 is 14 residues. The germline V gene encodes CDR1 SGHAT and CDR2 FQDESV (reference sequence). Trimming took off 8 bases at V and 2 bases at J, with 14 bases between the two ends. The CDR3 protein is CASGTGGYTDTQYF. CDR3 nucleotide sequence: TGTGCCAGCGGTACCGGAGGGTACACAGATACGCAGTATTTT. Drawing the rest from reference TRBV11-1 and TRBJ2-3, the complete variable domain is EAEVAQSPRYKITEKSQAVAFWCDPISGHATLYWYRQILGQGPELLVQFQDESVVDDSQLPKDRFSAERLKGVDSTLKIQPAELGDSAMYLCASGTGGYTDTQYFGPGTRLTVL.

This clone showed up just once. The chain uses TRBV30 and TRBJ1-1; D may be TRBD1 (6 bases). The V end was cut by 8 bases, the J end by 2 bases, with 18 bases between. The CDR3 loop spans 14 amino acids. CDR1 is GTSNPN and CDR2 is SVGIG in the germline V gene (reference sequence). The CDR3 region is CALHSVGGNTEAFF. The CDR3 region has the DNA TGTGCCCTGCACTCTGTCGGGGGCAACACTGAAGCTTTCTTT.

This clone was recorded only once. V and J are TRBV19 and TRBJ1-1; D ambiguous. V gave up 3 bases and J gave up 6 bases, with 14 bases separating them. The V gene's germline CDR1 is LNHDA and CDR2 SQIVND (reference sequence). The CDR3 extends over 14 amino acids. CDR3 in amino acids: CASSIPQPSAEAFF. The CDR3 DNA reads TGTGCCAGTAGTATTCCACAACCCAGCGCTGAAGCTTTCTTT.

V gene TRBV6-6 combines with J gene TRBJ2-1; D is unclear. Germline-derived CDR1 and CDR2 are MNHNY and SVGAGI (reference sequence). The CDR3 contains 14 residues. V was shortened by 7 bases and J by 5 bases, with 15 bases between the two germline ends. Written as DNA, the CDR3 is TGTGCCAGCACCCTCACACATCCCCACAATGAGCAGTTCTTC. It is translated as CASTLTHPHNEQFF.

The rearrangement links TRBV5-1 to TRBJ2-7, with TRBD1 identical over 9 bases. The CDR3 extends over 16 amino acids. The V segment lost 0 bases and the J segment 5 bases; nucleotides outside the gene matches: 9. From germline, CDR1 is SGHRS and CDR2 YFSETQ. CDR3 loop: CASSLEPRDRADEQYF. The CDR3 nucleotides are TGCGCCAGCAGCTTGGAGCCCCGGGACAGGGCTGACGAGCAGTACTTC.

V is TRBV29-1 and J is TRBJ2-1, with D perhaps being TRBD1 or TRBD2 (6 bases each). Trimming took 7 bases from V and 7 from J, leaving 17 bases between them. The CDR3 sequence is 13 residues long. CDR1 SQVTM and CDR2 ANQGSEA come from the germline V gene. CDR3 sequence reads: CSAEGGIGNEQFF. The CDR3 coding sequence is TGCAGCGCGGAGGGGGGAATTGGAAATGAGCAGTTCTTC.

This clone was counted once. The rearrangement links TRBV27 to TRBJ2-2, with 13 bases matching TRBD2. V lost 5 bases to trimming and J lost 7 bases; unmatched junction nucleotides: 7. The CDR3 consists of 16 residues. Germline-derived CDR1 and CDR2 are MNHEY and SMNVEV (reference sequence). CDR3 sequence reads: CASSAGLAGFGGELFF. Written as DNA, the CDR3 is TGTGCCAGCAGTGCGGGACTAGCGGGATTTGGCGGGGAGCTGTTTTTT.

The V and J genes are TRBV30 and TRBJ1-6; no firm D call. Trimming cost V 2 bases and J 9 bases, with 5 bases left between them. Per the germline V gene, CDR1 is GTSNPN and CDR2 is SVGIG (reference sequence). This CDR3 region has 11 residues. CDR3 sequence: CAWSLGSPLHF. The DNA of the CDR3 is TGTGCCTGGAGTTTAGGTTCACCCCTCCACTTT.

The rearrangement uses TRBV19 and TRBJ1-1; 7 nucleotides match TRBD1. Germline CDR1 reads LNHDA; CDR2 reads SQIVND (reference sequence). V shed 6 bases, J shed 1 base, and the junction held 8 bases outside the gene matches. The CDR3 runs to 15 residues. The CDR3 region is CASRKRTGQNTEAFF. DNA for the CDR3: TGTGCCAGTAGGAAGCGGACAGGCCAGAACACTGAAGCTTTCTTT.

CDR3 in DNA: TGTGCCAGCAGTACACTAGCGGGGTCCTACAATGAGCAGTTCTTC. This sequence encodes CASSTLAGSYNEQFF. This chain uses TRBV6-1 with TRBJ2-1, with 10 bases identical to TRBD2. The CDR3 is 15 residues long. Looked up from germline, CDR1 is MNHNS and CDR2 is SASEGT. V dropped 5 bases and J dropped 1; count of bases not matched to a gene: 2.